These 2 T cell receptor beta chains were all obtained from the same sample, sequenced in a study of blood T cell repertoires in COVID-19. Method: immunoSEQ multiplex PCR; TCRdb's copy keeps in-frame clones and lacks some. The data hold 200,000 to 300,000 clones, with approximately 89% observed a single time. The material sequenced was PBMCs or T cells enriched from blood (not recorded which). The receptor source for this set is a woman in her thirties or forties with acute COVID-19.

CDR3 in amino acids: CAWEGSGDYGYTF. The CDR3 region has the DNA TGTGCCTGGGAAGGGTCCGGGGACTATGGCTACACCTTC. The V call is TRBV30, the J call TRBJ1-2; D unresolved. CDR3 length: 13 amino acids. V was clipped by 5 bases and J by 3 bases, with 13 bases between them. The germline V gene has CDR1 GTSNPN and CDR2 SVGIG (reference sequence).

This clone has just one count. The chain is built from TRBV5-1 and TRBJ1-3; the D gene is possibly TRBD1 (5 bases). The V gene lost 4 bases and the J gene lost 3 bases, with 14 bases spanning the gap. Germline V CDR1 and CDR2: SGHRS, YFSETQ. The CDR3 is made up of 15 amino acids. CDR3 nucleotides: TGCGCCAGCAGCGTGGACGGACAAGGTGGAAACACCATATATTTT. This translates into CASSVDGQGGNTIYF.